Below are 21 T cell receptor beta chains sequenced from a single sample in a study of neoadjuvant anti-PD-1 for oral cavity cancer. The data were produced by immunoSEQ multiplex PCR, yet TCRdb's version contains in-frame clones alone and is incomplete. The sample has tens of thousands of clones; around 83% are singletons. This sample comprised PBMCs, obtained before nivolumab (anti-PD-1) treatment. The receptor source for this set is a person between 40 and 79 years old with oral cavity squamous cell carcinoma.

The V and J genes are TRBV5-1 and TRBJ2-2; D is uncertain. CDR3 length: 12 residues. V was trimmed by 6 bases and J by 7 bases, leaving 10 bases between them. Germline-derived CDR1 and CDR2 are SGHRS and YFSETQ. This chain's CDR3 is CASIGRSGELFF. Here the CDR3 DNA reads TGCGCCAGCATCGGGCGTAGCGGGGAGCTGTTTTTT.

The chain couples TRBV4-1 to TRBJ1-2; 10 bases map to TRBD1. V shed 1 base and J 3 bases; nucleotides not matched to a gene: 5. The germline CDR1 and CDR2 sequences are MGHRA and YSYEKL. The CDR3 is made up of 16 amino acids. The CDR3 sequence: CASSQGTGGGDYGYTF. CDR3 DNA: TGCGCCAGCAGCCAAGGGACAGGGGGGGGTGACTATGGCTACACCTTC.

This chain uses TRBV2 with TRBJ1-5, with a tentative D call TRBD1 (6 bases). Germline lookup yields CDR1 SNHLY and CDR2 FYNNEI. CDR3 length: 17 amino acids. V was pared by 6 bases and J by 7 bases, with 25 bases between. For the CDR3, the DNA is TGTGCCAGCAGCCTAGGGTCGTGGGCTGGGGGCGAGCAGCCCCAGCATTTT. Protein: CASSLGSWAGGEQPQHF.

CDR3 coding DNA: TGCGCCAGCAGCCAAGCTGGGGCCCGCTCCTACAATGAGCAGTTCTTC. Amino acid sequence: CASSQAGARSYNEQFF. The chain employs TRBV4-1 and TRBJ2-1; a weak D match, TRBD1 (5 bases). The CDR3 totals 16 residues. Germline loops: CDR1 MGHRA, CDR2 YSYEKL. With 1 base removed from V and 0 bases from J, the gap between germline ends came to 10 bases.

The chain couples TRBV10-1 to TRBJ2-2, with a tentative D call TRBD1 (6 bases). The length of the CDR3 is 14 residues. Trimming cost V 6 bases and J 3 bases, with 11 bases left between them. Germline V CDR1 and CDR2: WNHNN, SYGVQD (reference sequence). The CDR3 loop reads CASRAGQHTGELFF. The CDR3, as DNA: TGCGCCAGCAGAGCTGGACAGCACACCGGGGAGCTGTTTTTT.

DNA for the CDR3: TGTGCCAGCACGGGACAGGGGGCGGTTCAGCCCCAGCATTTT. Protein: CASTGQGAVQPQHF. The chain uses TRBV2 and TRBJ1-5, with 12 bases that match TRBD1. Per germline, CDR1 SNHLY and CDR2 FYNNEI. The CDR3 length is 14 residues. V gave up 7 bases and J gave up 6 bases; unmatched junction bases: 4.

J is TRBJ2-7 and V is TRBV6-5; tentatively, D is TRBD2 (6 bases). Trimming removed 0 bases from V and 9 bases from J, with 12 bases in between. There are 13 residues in the CDR3. In germline, CDR1 is MNHEY, CDR2 SVGAGI. In DNA form, the CDR3 reads TGTGCCAGCAGTTACTCGGGGGGAGAGAGGCAGTACTTC. This codes for CASSYSGGERQYF.

In its sample, this clone was seen a few times. The gene calls are TRBV6-1 and TRBJ1-1; D may be TRBD1 (6 bases). Germline V gives CDR1 MNHNS, CDR2 SASEGT. The germline V and J ends were trimmed by 1 base and 3 bases, with 12 bases remaining between them. The CDR3 runs to 15 residues. This chain's CDR3 is CASSEVWGADTEAFF. The DNA of the CDR3 is TGTGCCAGCAGTGAAGTTTGGGGGGCGGACACTGAAGCTTTCTTT.

The sample holds one count of this clone. The chain uses TRBV6-6 and TRBJ1-5; TRBD1 agrees at 7 bases. Looked up from germline, CDR1 is MNHNY and CDR2 is SVGAGI (reference sequence). This CDR3 comprises 12 residues. V dropped 3 bases and J dropped 15; count of bases not matched to a gene: 8. For the CDR3, the DNA is TGTGCCAGCAGTTATAATGGGGACAGTACGCATTTT. Its translation is CASSYNGDSTHF.

The chain couples TRBV9 to TRBJ1-4; no clear D gene. Germline lookup yields CDR1 SGDLS and CDR2 YYNGEE. The V and J ends lost 0 bases and 0 bases respectively, with 6 bases between them. CDR3 length: 15 residues. CDR3 loop: CASSVDPATNEKLFF. Written as DNA, the CDR3 is TGTGCCAGCAGCGTAGACCCGGCAACTAATGAAAAACTGTTTTTT.

This rearrangement joins TRBV5-1 to TRBJ1-1, with a weak D call TRBD1 (6 bases). V was trimmed by 1 base and J by 7 bases, leaving 14 bases between them. The CDR3 length is 14 residues. Germline assignment: CDR1 SGHRS and CDR2 YFSETQ. The CDR3 region is CASSLRGADIEAFF. Here the CDR3 DNA reads TGCGCCAGCAGCTTGAGGGGGGCAGACATTGAAGCTTTCTTT.

The rearrangement links TRBV5-1 to TRBJ2-5; 13 bases map to TRBD2. The germline V gene has CDR1 SGHRS and CDR2 YFSETQ. This CDR3 region has 16 residues. V was clipped by 4 bases and J by 2 bases; unmatched bases: 5. The CDR3 loop is CASSAILAGGQETQYF. The CDR3 DNA sequence: TGCGCCAGCAGCGCCATACTAGCGGGGGGGCAAGAGACCCAGTACTTC.

The chain has TRBV10-3 and TRBJ2-1; 8 bases are shared with TRBD1. Germline assignment: CDR1 ENHRY and CDR2 SYGVKD. This CDR3 spans 16 amino acids. V dropped 1 base and J dropped 4; count of bases not matched to a gene: 6. The CDR3 sequence is CAISEWQGAGYNEQFF. The CDR3 DNA reads as TGTGCCATCAGTGAGTGGCAGGGGGCGGGGTACAATGAGCAGTTCTTC.

The rearrangement uses TRBV2 and TRBJ1-2, with a tentative D call TRBD1 (6 bases). Germline V gene sequence: CDR1 SNHLY, CDR2 FYNNEI. Trimming removed 6 bases from V and 7 bases from J, with 15 bases in between. This CDR3 has 13 amino acids. The DNA of the CDR3 is TGTGCCAGCAGCGCGGGGGGGCGGGGTGGCTACACCTTC. It translates to CASSAGGRGGYTF.

The J gene is TRBJ2-3, the V gene TRBV19, with D tentatively TRBD1 (6 bases). V was pared by 4 bases and J by 1 base, with 9 bases between. The CDR3 runs to 14 residues. The V gene's germline CDR1 is LNHDA and CDR2 SQIVND (reference sequence). CDR3 region: CASSNRDRTDTQYF. CDR3 DNA: TGTGCCAGTAGTAACAGGGACCGCACAGATACGCAGTATTTT.

The chain links TRBV10-1 to TRBJ2-2, with 10 bases that match TRBD1. The J segment lost 7 bases and the V segment lost 3 bases, leaving 11 bases of the junction unmatched. The CDR3 consists of 17 residues. The germline CDR1 and CDR2 sequences are WNHNN and SYGVQD (reference sequence). The CDR3 sequence is CASSDPGQGSLGGELFF. The CDR3 DNA is TGCGCCAGCAGTGACCCGGGACAGGGGTCTTTGGGCGGGGAGCTGTTTTTT.

The genes are TRBV6-1 and TRBJ2-2; 7 nucleotides align to TRBD2. This CDR3 is 15 amino acids long. Germline V lookup: CDR1 MNHNS, CDR2 SASEGT. J lost 5 bases, V lost 8 bases, and 11 bases had no gene match. Written as DNA, the CDR3 is TGTGCCAGCCACTATGGGCCGGGGGGAACCGGGGAGCTGTTTTTT. The encoded protein is CASHYGPGGTGELFF.

The rearrangement uses TRBV4-2 and TRBJ2-3, with D perhaps TRBD1 (7 bases). Between the trimmed V and J ends, which lost 4 bases and 0 bases, there was a span of 14 bases. CDR1 LGHNA and CDR2 YNFKEQ come from the germline V gene. CDR3 size: 16 residues. In nucleotides, the CDR3 is TGTGCCAGCAGCCCCCAGGGGGGCCGGAGCACAGATACGCAGTATTTT. The encoded protein is CASSPQGGRSTDTQYF.

In its sample, this clone was seen once. The chain uses TRBV6-1 and TRBJ1-2; 10 bases agree with TRBD1. The V gene's germline CDR1 is MNHNS and CDR2 SASEGT. The CDR3 spans 15 residues. The trim removed 4 bases at V and 2 bases at J, leaving 4 bases unmatched. CDR3 residues: CASSGGQGINYGYTF. CDR3 sequence (DNA): TGTGCCAGCAGTGGGGGACAGGGGATAAACTATGGCTACACCTTC.

Of note for this clone: This CDR3 is also generated by other DNA sequences in the sample. The chain recombines TRBV11-2 with TRBJ2-3; D is uncertain. Germline V gene sequence: CDR1 SGHAT, CDR2 FQNNGV. V was shortened by 8 bases and J by 0 bases, with 6 bases between the two germline ends. This CDR3 has 12 amino acids. The CDR3 DNA follows: TGTGCCAGCTCCTCTAGCACAGATACGCAGTATTTT. Amino acids: CASSSSTDTQYF.

About this clone itself: One end of the junction does not line up with germline, which may come from a read error. The chain joins TRBV7-3 to TRBJ2-1; 7 nucleotides line up with TRBD2. This CDR3 has 15 residues. CDR1 SGHTA and CDR2 FQGTGA come from the germline V gene. The CDR3 sequence: CASSLTSDSYNEQFF. Written as DNA, the CDR3 is TGTGCCAGCAGCCTAACTAGCGACTCCTACAATGAGCAGTTCTTC. Together with reference TRBV7-3 and TRBJ2-1, the CDR3 gives the full variable domain: GAGVSQTPSNKVTEKGKYVELRCDPISGHTALYWYRQSLGQGPEFLIYFQGTGAADDSGLPNDRFFAVRPEGSVSTLKIQRTERGDSAVYLCASSLTSDSYNEQFFGPGTRLTVL.